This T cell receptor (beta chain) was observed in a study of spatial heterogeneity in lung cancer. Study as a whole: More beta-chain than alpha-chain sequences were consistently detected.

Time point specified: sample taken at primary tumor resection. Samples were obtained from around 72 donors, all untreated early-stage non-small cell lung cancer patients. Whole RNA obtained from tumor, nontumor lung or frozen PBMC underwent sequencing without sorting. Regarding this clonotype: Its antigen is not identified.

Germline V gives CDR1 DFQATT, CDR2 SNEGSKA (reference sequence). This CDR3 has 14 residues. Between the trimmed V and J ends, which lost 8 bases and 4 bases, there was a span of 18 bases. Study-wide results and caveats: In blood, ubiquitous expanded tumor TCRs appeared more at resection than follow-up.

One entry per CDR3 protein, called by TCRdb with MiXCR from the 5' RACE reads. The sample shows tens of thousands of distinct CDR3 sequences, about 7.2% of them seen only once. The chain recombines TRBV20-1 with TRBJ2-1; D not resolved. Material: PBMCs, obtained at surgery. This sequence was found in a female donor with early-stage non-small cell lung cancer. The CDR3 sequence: CSIVDPSHYNEQFF. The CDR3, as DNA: TGCAGTATAGTTGACCCAAGTCATTACAATGAGCAGTTCTTC.